This T cell receptor beta chain is drawn from a study of blood T cell repertoires in COVID-19. Sequencing used immunoSEQ multiplex PCR; TCRdb keeps in-frame clones, though not all of them. Of about 210,000 clones in the sample, around three quarters were seen once. The J segment lost 0 bases and the V segment lost 6 bases, leaving 5 bases of the junction unmatched. Germline loops: CDR1 KGHSH, CDR2 LQKENI. The CDR3 is 14 residues long. In the case of this clone: Other DNA sequences in the same sample also yield this CDR3.

Sequenced input: peripheral blood. This rearrangement joins TRBV18 to TRBJ2-7, with 7 bases fitting TRBD1. The sequence was obtained from a woman aged 70 to 79 with acute or convalescent COVID-19. The CDR3, as DNA: TGTGCCAGCTCCCCGGGACAGAGCTCCTACGAGCAGTACTTC. It encodes CASSPGQSSYEQYF.